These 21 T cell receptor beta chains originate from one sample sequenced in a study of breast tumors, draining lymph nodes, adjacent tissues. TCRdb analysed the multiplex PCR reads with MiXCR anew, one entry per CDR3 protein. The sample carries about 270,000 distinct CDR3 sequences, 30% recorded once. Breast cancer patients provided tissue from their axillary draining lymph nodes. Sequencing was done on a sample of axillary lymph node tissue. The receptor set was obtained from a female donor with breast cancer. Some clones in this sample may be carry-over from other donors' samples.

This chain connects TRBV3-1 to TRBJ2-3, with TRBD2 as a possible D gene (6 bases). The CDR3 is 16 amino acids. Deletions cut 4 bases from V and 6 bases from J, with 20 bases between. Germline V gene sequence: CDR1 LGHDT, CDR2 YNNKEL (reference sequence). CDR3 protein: CASSPPWVGAGDTQYF. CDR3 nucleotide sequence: TGTGCCAGCAGCCCACCGTGGGTGGGAGCGGGTGATACGCAGTATTTT.

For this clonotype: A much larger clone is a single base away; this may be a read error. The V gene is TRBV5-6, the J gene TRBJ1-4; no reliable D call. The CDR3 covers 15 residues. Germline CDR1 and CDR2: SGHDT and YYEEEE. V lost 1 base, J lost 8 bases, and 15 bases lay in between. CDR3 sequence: CASSLTRALGEKLFF. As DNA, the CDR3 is TGTGCCAGCAGCTTGACCCGGGCTCTGGGGGAAAAACTGTTTTTT.

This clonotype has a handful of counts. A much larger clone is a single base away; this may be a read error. The DNA for the CDR3 is TGTGCCAGCAACCCCGACAACTCCTCCGAGCAGTACTTC. Protein: CASNPDNSSEQYF. This sequence joins TRBV11-3 and TRBJ2-7; D gene ambiguous. This CDR3 is 13 amino acids long. The germline V gene encodes CDR1 SGHNT and CDR2 YENEEA.

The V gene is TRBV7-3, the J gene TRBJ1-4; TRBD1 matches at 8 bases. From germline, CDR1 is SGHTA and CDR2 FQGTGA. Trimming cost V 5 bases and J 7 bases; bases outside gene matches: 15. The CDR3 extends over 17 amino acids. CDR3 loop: CASSARMIQGASEKLFF. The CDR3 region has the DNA TGTGCCAGCAGCGCGCGAATGATCCAGGGGGCGAGTGAAAAACTGTTTTTT.

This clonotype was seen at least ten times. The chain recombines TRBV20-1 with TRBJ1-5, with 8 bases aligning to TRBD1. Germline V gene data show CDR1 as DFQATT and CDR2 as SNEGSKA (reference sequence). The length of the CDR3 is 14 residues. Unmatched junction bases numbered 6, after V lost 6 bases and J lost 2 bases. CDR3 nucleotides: TGCAGTGCCTGGACAGGGACTGGCAATCAGCCCCAGCATTTT. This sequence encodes CSAWTGTGNQPQHF.

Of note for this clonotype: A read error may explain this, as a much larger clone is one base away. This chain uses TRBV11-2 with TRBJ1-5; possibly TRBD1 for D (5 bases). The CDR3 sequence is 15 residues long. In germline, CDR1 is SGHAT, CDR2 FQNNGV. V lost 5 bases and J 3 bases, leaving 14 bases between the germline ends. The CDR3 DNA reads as TGTGCCAGCAGCATAACAGGAGCTACCAATCAGCCCCAGCATTTT. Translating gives CASSITGATNQPQHF.

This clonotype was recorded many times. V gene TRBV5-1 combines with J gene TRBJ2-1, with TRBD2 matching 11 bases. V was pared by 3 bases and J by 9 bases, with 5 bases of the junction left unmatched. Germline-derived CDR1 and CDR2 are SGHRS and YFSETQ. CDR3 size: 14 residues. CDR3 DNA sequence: TGCGCCAGCAGCTGGGGGACTAGCGGTGGTGAGCAGTTCTTC. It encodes CASSWGTSGGEQFF.

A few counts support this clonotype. DNA of the CDR3: TGTGCCAGCAGCTTGGTAGCGGCGGGCGAGAAGACCCAGTACTTC. Translated: CASSLVAAGEKTQYF. The chain recombines TRBV5-4 with TRBJ2-5; a possible D gene is TRBD2 (6 bases). Germline CDR1 is SGHNT and CDR2 is YYREEE (reference sequence). The CDR3 length is 15 residues. Trimming removed 0 bases from V and 6 bases from J, with 15 bases in between.

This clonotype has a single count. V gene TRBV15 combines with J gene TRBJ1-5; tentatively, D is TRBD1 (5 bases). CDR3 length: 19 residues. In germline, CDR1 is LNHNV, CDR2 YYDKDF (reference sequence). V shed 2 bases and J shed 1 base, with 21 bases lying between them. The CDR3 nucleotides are TGTGCCACCAGCAGACATTGGCCGGGAAGGGGATCAAGCAATCAGCCCCAGCATTTT. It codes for CATSRHWPGRGSSNQPQHF.

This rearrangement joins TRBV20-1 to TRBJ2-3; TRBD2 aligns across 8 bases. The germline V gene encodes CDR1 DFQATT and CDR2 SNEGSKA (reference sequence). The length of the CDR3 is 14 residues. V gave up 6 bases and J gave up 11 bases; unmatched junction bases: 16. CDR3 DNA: TGCAGTGCGTCGAGCGGGAGAGTCTACAATGAGCAGTATTTT. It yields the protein CSASSGRVYNEQYF.

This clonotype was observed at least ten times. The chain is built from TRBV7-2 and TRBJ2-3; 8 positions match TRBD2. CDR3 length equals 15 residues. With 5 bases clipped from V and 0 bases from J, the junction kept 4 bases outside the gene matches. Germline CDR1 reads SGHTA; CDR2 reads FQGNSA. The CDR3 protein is CASSTSGLSTDTQYF. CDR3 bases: TGTGCCAGCAGCACTAGCGGTCTTAGCACAGATACGCAGTATTTT.

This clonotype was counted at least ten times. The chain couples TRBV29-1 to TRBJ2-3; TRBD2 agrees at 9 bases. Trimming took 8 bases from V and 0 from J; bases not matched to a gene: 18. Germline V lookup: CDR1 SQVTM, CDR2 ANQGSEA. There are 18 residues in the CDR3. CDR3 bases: TGCAGCCCCCGGGTGAGGTCTAGCGGGGACCTTAGCACAGATACGCAGTATTTT. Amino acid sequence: CSPRVRSSGDLSTDTQYF.

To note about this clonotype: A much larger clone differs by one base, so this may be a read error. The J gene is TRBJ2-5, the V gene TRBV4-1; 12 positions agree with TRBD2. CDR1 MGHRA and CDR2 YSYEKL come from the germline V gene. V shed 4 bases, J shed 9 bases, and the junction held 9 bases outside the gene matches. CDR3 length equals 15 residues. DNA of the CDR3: TGCGCCAGCAGCCGGGAGCTAGCGGGAGGGGAGGCCCAGTACTTC. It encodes CASSRELAGGEAQYF.

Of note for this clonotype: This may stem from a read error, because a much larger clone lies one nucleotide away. CDR3 in amino acids: CASSLGEISNQPQHF. DNA for the CDR3: TGTGCCAGCAGCTTGGGGGAGATTAGCAATCAGCCCCAGCATTTT. The V and J genes are TRBV5-4 and TRBJ1-5; D gene ambiguous. In germline, CDR1 is SGHNT, CDR2 YYREEE (reference sequence). This CDR3 has 15 residues. The germline V and J ends were trimmed by 0 bases and 0 bases, with 7 bases remaining between them.

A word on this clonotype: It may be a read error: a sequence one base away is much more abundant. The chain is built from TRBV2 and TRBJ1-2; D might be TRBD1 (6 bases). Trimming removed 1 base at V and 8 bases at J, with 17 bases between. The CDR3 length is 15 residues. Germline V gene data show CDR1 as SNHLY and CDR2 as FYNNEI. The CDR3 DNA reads TGTGCCAGCAGTGAAGGGCGGGGGCGCCTAAGCGGCTACACCTTC. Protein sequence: CASSEGRGRLSGYTF.

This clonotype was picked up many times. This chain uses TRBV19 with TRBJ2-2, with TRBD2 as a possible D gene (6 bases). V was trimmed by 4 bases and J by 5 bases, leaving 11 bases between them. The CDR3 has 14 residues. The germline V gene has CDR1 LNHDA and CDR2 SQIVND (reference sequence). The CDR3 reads CASSTPSGTGELFF. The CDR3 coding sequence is TGTGCCAGTAGTACACCCAGCGGGACCGGGGAGCTGTTTTTT. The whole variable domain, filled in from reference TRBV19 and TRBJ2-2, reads DGGITQSPKYLFRKEGQNVTLSCEQNLNHDAMYWYRQDPGQGLRLIYYSQIVNDFQKGDIAEGYSVSREKKESFPLTVTSAQKNPTAFYLCASSTPSGTGELFFGEGSRLTVL.

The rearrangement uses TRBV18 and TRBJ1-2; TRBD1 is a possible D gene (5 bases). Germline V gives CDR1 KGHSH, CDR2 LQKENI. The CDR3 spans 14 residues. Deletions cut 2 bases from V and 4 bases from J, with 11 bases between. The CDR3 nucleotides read TGTGCCAGCTCACCAAGGGCAGGGACCTATGGCTACACCTTC. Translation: CASSPRAGTYGYTF.

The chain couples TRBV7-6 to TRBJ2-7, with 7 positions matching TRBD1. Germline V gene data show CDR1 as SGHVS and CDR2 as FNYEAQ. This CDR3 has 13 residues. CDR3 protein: CARHTGVGYEQYF. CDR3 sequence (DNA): TGTGCTAGACATACAGGGGTAGGGTACGAGCAGTACTTC.

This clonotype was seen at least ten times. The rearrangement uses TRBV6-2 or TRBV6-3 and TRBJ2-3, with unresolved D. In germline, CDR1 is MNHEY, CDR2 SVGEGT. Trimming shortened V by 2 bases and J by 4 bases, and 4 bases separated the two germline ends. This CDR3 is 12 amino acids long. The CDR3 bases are TGTGCCAGCAGTTACCATCCAGATACGCAGTATTTT. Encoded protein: CASSYHPDTQYF.

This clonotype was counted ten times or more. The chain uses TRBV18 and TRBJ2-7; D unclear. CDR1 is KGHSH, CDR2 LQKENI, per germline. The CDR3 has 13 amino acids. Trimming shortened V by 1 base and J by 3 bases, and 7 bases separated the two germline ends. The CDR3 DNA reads TGTGCCAGCTCACCACAGACCGGCTACGAGCAGTACTTC. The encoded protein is CASSPQTGYEQYF.

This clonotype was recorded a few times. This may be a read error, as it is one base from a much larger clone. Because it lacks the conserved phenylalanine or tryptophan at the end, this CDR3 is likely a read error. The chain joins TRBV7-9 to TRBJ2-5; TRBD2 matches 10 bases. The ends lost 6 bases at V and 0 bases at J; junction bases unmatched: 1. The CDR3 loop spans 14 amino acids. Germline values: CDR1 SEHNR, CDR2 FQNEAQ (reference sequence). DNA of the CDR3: TGTGCCAGCAGGACTAGCGGGTACCAAGAGACCCAGTACCTC. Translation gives CASRTSGYQETQYL.